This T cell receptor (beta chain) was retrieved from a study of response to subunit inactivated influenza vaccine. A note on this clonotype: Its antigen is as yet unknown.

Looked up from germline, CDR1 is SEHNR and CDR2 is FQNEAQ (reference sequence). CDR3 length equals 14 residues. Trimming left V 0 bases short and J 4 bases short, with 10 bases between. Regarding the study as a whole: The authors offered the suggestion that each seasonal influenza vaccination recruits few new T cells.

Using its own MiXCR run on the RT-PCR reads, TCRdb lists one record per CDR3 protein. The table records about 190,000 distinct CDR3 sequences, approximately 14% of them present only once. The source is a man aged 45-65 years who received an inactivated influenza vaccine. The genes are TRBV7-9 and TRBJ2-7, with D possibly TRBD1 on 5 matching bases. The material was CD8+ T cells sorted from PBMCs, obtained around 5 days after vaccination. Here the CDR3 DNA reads TGTGCCAGCAGCTTAGCAGGGGCCGGGTACGAGCAGTACTTC. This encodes CASSLAGAGYEQYF.